Presented here are 11 T cell receptor beta chains from one specimen sequenced in a study of blood T cells in healthy people across ages. For the second PCR, which ran for about 6 to 12 cycles, a sample-barcoded 5' primer and a J-beta primer mix were used. In TCRdb, the 5' RACE reads were re-called with MiXCR into one record per CDR3 protein. Found here are 1.5 million to 2 million distinct CDR3 sequences, 28% of them singletons; the top ten hold 6.5% to 8.5%. Sequenced material: blood. These receptors were obtained from a woman aged 25-40 years in good health.

J is TRBJ2-1 and V is TRBV6-5; D gene ambiguous. V was clipped by 6 bases and J by 8 bases, with 14 bases between them. Germline V CDR1 and CDR2: MNHEY, SVGAGI. There are 13 residues in the CDR3. The CDR3 coding sequence is TGTGCCAGCAGAGGCCAAATTAGGGATGAGCAGTTCTTC. Residues: CASRGQIRDEQFF.

The chain joins TRBV4-1 to TRBJ1-5; TRBD1 matches 9 bases. The CDR3 spans 15 residues. Germline-derived CDR1 and CDR2 are MGHRA and YSYEKL. The trim removed 2 bases at V and 4 bases at J, leaving 3 bases unmatched. The CDR3 DNA reads TGCGCCAGCAGCCAATTGGGACAGGGAAATCAGCCCCAGCATTTT. This translates into CASSQLGQGNQPQHF.

This clonotype showed up many times. V gene TRBV29-1 combines with J gene TRBJ1-2, with 8 bases aligning to TRBD1. With V trimmed by 7 bases and J by 8 bases, 12 bases remained unmatched. CDR1 and CDR2 from the germline V gene are SQVTM and ANQGSEA. The CDR3 runs 13 residues. This CDR3 is CSGMTGELLGYTF. Written as DNA, the CDR3 is TGCAGCGGGATGACAGGGGAGCTTCTGGGCTACACCTTC.

In this sample, this clonotype turned up many times. The rearrangement uses TRBV30 and TRBJ2-7, with 15 bases aligning to TRBD2. Trimming removed 3 bases from V and 5 bases from J; junction bases left unmatched: 8. This CDR3 has 16 residues. CDR1 is GTSNPN, CDR2 SVGIG, per germline (reference sequence). This CDR3 reads CAWSPGLAGGPDEQYF. CDR3 DNA: TGTGCCTGGAGCCCAGGACTAGCGGGGGGGCCCGACGAGCAGTACTTC.

This clonotype was counted only a few times. J is TRBJ2-5 and V is TRBV20-1, with D tentatively TRBD1 or TRBD2 (5 bases each). Trimming stripped 6 bases from V and 2 bases from J, with 16 bases between. This CDR3 is built from 14 residues. In germline, CDR1 is DFQATT, CDR2 SNEGSKA (reference sequence). The DNA of the CDR3 is TGCAGTGCCCGCAACCCGGGACCACAAGAGACCCAGTACTTC. Translating gives CSARNPGPQETQYF.

This chain links TRBV12-3 or TRBV12-4 with TRBJ1-6; possibly TRBD1 for D (5 bases). CDR3 size: 14 residues. Trimming stripped 5 bases from V and 9 bases from J, with 14 bases between. The CDR3 reads CASSAGSRGSPLHF. Written as DNA, the CDR3 is TGTGCCAGCAGTGCCGGCTCGAGGGGTTCACCCCTCCACTTT.

The chain has TRBV6-5 and TRBJ2-7; weak D call: TRBD2 (5 bases). The CDR3 covers 15 residues. Germline V gene lookup returns CDR1 MNHEY and CDR2 SVGAGI. The V end was cut by 0 bases, the J end by 2 bases, with 11 bases between. Here the CDR3 reads CASSYSSGSPYEQYF. The CDR3 DNA follows: TGTGCCAGCAGTTACTCGTCGGGGAGCCCCTACGAGCAGTACTTC.

This clonotype was observed a handful of times. CDR3 amino acids: CASSPRDAGYTF. The CDR3, as DNA: TGTGCCAGCTCACCTCGGGACGCTGGCTACACCTTC. This chain joins TRBV18 and TRBJ1-2; TRBD1 might be the D (5 bases). V dropped 3 bases and J dropped 7 bases, with 9 bases sitting between them. This CDR3 spans 12 amino acids. Germline V gene sequence: CDR1 KGHSH, CDR2 LQKENI.

The chain combines TRBV4-1 with TRBJ2-3; 10 bases line up with TRBD1. The CDR3 has 18 amino acids. Germline loops: CDR1 MGHRA, CDR2 YSYEKL. J lost 5 bases, V lost 1 base, and 12 bases had no gene match. CDR3 region: CASSQARDPGQGRDTQYF. The CDR3 nucleotides are TGCGCCAGCAGCCAAGCGCGGGACCCGGGACAGGGGAGAGATACGCAGTATTTT.

This clonotype was detected a few times. The chain is built from TRBV7-9 and TRBJ2-5; weak D call: TRBD1 (6 bases). This CDR3 is built from 12 residues. Trimming pared 5 bases from V and 5 bases from J, leaving 9 bases between. Germline CDR1 reads SEHNR; CDR2 reads FQNEAQ (reference sequence). The CDR3 DNA reads TGTGCCAGCAGCCGGACAGTGGAGACCCAGTACTTC. This sequence encodes CASSRTVETQYF. The full variable domain, rest sourced from reference TRBV7-9 and TRBJ2-5, is DTGVSQNPRHKITKRGQNVTFRCDPISEHNRLYWYRQTLGQGPEFLTYFQNEAQLEKSRLLSDRFSAERPKGSFSTLEIQRTEQGDSAMYLCASSRTVETQYFGPGTRLLVL.

This chain joins TRBV5-5 and TRBJ2-1, with D tentatively TRBD2 (8 bases). The CDR3 totals 14 residues. Between the trimmed V and J ends, which lost 7 bases and 5 bases, there was a span of 16 bases. The germline gives CDR1 SGHKS, CDR2 YYEKEE (reference sequence). CDR3 nucleotides: TGTGCCAGCGTTAGCGGGACAGCCAACAATGAGCAGTTCTTC. Protein: CASVSGTANNEQFF.